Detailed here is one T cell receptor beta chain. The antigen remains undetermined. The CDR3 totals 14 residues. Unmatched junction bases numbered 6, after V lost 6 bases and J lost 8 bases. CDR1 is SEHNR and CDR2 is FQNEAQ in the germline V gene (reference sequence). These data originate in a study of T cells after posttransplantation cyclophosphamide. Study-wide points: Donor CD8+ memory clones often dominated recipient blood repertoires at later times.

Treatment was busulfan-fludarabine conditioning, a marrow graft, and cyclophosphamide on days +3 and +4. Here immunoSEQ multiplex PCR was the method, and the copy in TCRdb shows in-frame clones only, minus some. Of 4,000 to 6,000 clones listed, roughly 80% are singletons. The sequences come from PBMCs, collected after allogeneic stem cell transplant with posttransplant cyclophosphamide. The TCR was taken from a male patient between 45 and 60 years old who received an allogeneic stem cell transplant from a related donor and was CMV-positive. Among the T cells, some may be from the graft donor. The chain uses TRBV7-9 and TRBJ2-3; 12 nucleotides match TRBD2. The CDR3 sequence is CASRLAGGRGTQYF. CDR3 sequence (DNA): TGTGCCAGCAGGCTAGCGGGGGGGCGAGGTACGCAGTATTTT.